The 25 T cell receptor beta chains presented below share a single source sample, sequenced in a study of blood T cell repertoires in COVID-19. The repertoire was sequenced with immunoSEQ multiplex PCR; TCRdb's copy has only in-frame clones and lacks some. The sample has 300,000 to 450,000 clones, more than 65% seen once. Sequencing input: peripheral blood. Source of these receptors: a human donor with acute or convalescent COVID-19. The donor label of this sample is uncertain.

The chain combines TRBV29-1 with TRBJ2-1; no clear D gene. Germline assignment: CDR1 SQVTM and CDR2 ANQGSEA. Trimming cost V 4 bases and J 4 bases, with 11 bases left between them. The CDR3 consists of 13 residues. The CDR3 DNA follows: TGCAGCGTTGCGCTACCGCTATACAATGAGCAGTTCTTC. Residues: CSVALPLYNEQFF.

Only one count was recorded for this clone. The sample carries other DNA sequences with the same CDR3. This chain uses TRBV2 with TRBJ1-1, with a tentative D call TRBD1 (6 bases). The CDR3 covers 13 residues. V dropped 6 bases and J dropped 1 base, with 9 bases sitting between them. The V gene's germline CDR1 is SNHLY and CDR2 FYNNEI. CDR3 in DNA: TGTGCCAGCAGCCGAGGGGGGAACACTGAAGCTTTCTTT. It specifies CASSRGGNTEAFF.

CDR3 nucleotide sequence: TGTGCCAGCAGCGTAGCTGTAGCGGGGAGTAATGAAAAACTGTTTTTT. Its translation is CASSVAVAGSNEKLFF. The rearrangement uses TRBV9 and TRBJ1-4; the D is unclear. The ends were cut back, 0 bases at V and 4 bases at J, with 13 bases in the middle. CDR3 length: 16 amino acids. Germline CDR1 is SGDLS and CDR2 is YYNGEE.

A few counts support this clone. The chain combines TRBV28 with TRBJ2-7; 11 bases match TRBD2. Germline V gives CDR1 MDHEN, CDR2 SYDVKM. Trimming at V came to 3 bases and at J to 5 bases, leaving 3 bases not matched to a gene. The CDR3 contains 14 residues. CDR3 amino acids: CASSFSGGANEQYF. The CDR3 coding sequence is TGTGCCAGCAGTTTTAGCGGGGGGGCAAACGAGCAGTACTTC.

This chain links TRBV2 with TRBJ2-2; possible D gene TRBD2, 6 bases. The CDR3 is made up of 15 amino acids. Deletions cut 4 bases from V and 3 bases from J, with 12 bases between. Germline V CDR1 and CDR2: SNHLY, FYNNEI. CDR3 coding DNA: TGTGCCAGCAGTGGAAGAGGGGAGGACACCGGGGAGCTGTTTTTT. Its protein is CASSGRGEDTGELFF.

Worth noting for this clone: This sample also contains other DNA sequences that code for the same CDR3. The chain carries TRBV7-9 and TRBJ1-6; no definite D call. The V gene lost 3 bases and the J gene lost 10 bases, with 13 bases spanning the gap. Germline CDR1 and CDR2: SEHNR and FQNEAQ (reference sequence). The CDR3 extends over 14 amino acids. The CDR3 reads CASSLGDKGSPLHF. DNA of the CDR3: TGTGCCAGCAGCTTGGGAGACAAGGGCTCACCCCTCCACTTT.

This rearrangement joins TRBV7-2 to TRBJ2-2; D gene ambiguous. Germline values: CDR1 SGHTA, CDR2 FQGNSA. Trimming removed 1 base from V and 6 bases from J, with 6 bases in between. The CDR3 is 13 amino acids. Written as DNA, the CDR3 is TGTGCCAGCAGCTTAGAGCTCGCCGGGGAGCTGTTTTTT. Encoded protein: CASSLELAGELFF.

The chain has TRBV6-5 and TRBJ1-2, with 7 nucleotides matching TRBD1. CDR1 MNHEY and CDR2 SVGAGI come from the germline V gene. V lost 6 bases and J lost 4; bases outside the gene matches: 8. CDR3 length equals 14 residues. DNA for the CDR3: TGTGCCAGCAGACGACACCGGGACAGCTATGGCTACACCTTC. Encoded protein: CASRRHRDSYGYTF.

The genes are TRBV28 and TRBJ1-5, with D maybe TRBD1 (6 bases). Germline CDR1 reads MDHEN; CDR2 reads SYDVKM. The V end was cut by 5 bases, the J end by 1 base, with 15 bases between. CDR3 length: 16 residues. CDR3: CASSPLQGSSNQPQHF. In nucleotides, the CDR3 is TGTGCCAGCAGTCCGTTACAGGGAAGCAGCAATCAGCCCCAGCATTTT.

The J gene is TRBJ2-1, the V gene TRBV6-1; TRBD2 aligns across 11 bases. The CDR3 consists of 17 residues. Germline-derived CDR1 and CDR2 are MNHNS and SASEGT. The V and J ends lost 1 base and 3 bases, in that order; junction bases with no gene match: 5. The CDR3 DNA follows: TGTGCCAGCAGTGAAGAGGCTAGCGGGGGGTTCTACAATGAGCAGTTCTTC. Its translation is CASSEEASGGFYNEQFF.

The CDR3 is CASSLFSLGGHTIYF. Written as DNA, the CDR3 is TGTGCCAGCAGTTTATTCTCCCTAGGTGGTCACACCATATATTTT. J is TRBJ1-3 and V is TRBV28; D gene uncertain. CDR1 and CDR2 (germline): MDHEN, SYDVKM. Trimming took 1 base from V and 8 from J, leaving 15 bases between them. The CDR3 is 15 residues long.

This chain links TRBV6-6 with TRBJ1-4, with 10 bases fitting TRBD1. Germline V gene lookup returns CDR1 MNHNY and CDR2 SVGAGI (reference sequence). The V and J ends lost 0 bases and 8 bases, in that order; junction bases with no gene match: 6. This CDR3 has 16 amino acids. Here the CDR3 DNA reads TGTGCCAGCAGTTACTCTGGGGACAGGGGAATCGAAAAACTGTTTTTT. Translated, it gives CASSYSGDRGIEKLFF.

This sequence joins TRBV30 and TRBJ1-4; 9 nucleotides agree with TRBD1. Germline V gene sequence: CDR1 GTSNPN, CDR2 SVGIG (reference sequence). The CDR3 consists of 15 residues. Trimming cost V 0 bases and J 4 bases; bases outside gene matches: 3. CDR3 amino acids: CAWSVLGQGNEKLFF. CDR3 coding DNA: TGTGCCTGGAGTGTACTGGGACAGGGTAATGAAAAACTGTTTTTT.

This clone was picked up a small number of times. V usage is TRBV24-1 and J usage is TRBJ2-7; possible D gene TRBD2, 6 bases. With 5 bases removed from V and 2 bases from J, the gap between germline ends came to 15 bases. The CDR3 is made up of 15 amino acids. Looked up from germline, CDR1 is KGHDR and CDR2 is SFDVKD. The CDR3 sequence: CATSVVGGLPYEQYF. CDR3 DNA: TGTGCCACCAGTGTAGTGGGGGGTTTGCCCTACGAGCAGTACTTC.

This clone appeared a single time. The CDR3 loop is CASSLGTVNYGYTF. CDR3 nucleotide sequence: TGTGCCAGCAGTCTAGGGACAGTTAACTATGGCTACACCTTC. The rearrangement joins TRBV27 to TRBJ1-2; 7 bases are a match to TRBD1. Germline CDR1 is MNHEY and CDR2 is SMNVEV (reference sequence). The CDR3 totals 14 residues. V was clipped by 5 bases and J by 1 base; unmatched bases: 4.

The CDR3 is CASTPRLAANEQFF. The CDR3 nucleotides are TGTGCCAGTACCCCGCGTCTAGCGGCTAATGAGCAGTTCTTC. The rearrangement uses TRBV19 and TRBJ2-1, with TRBD2 identical over 7 bases. Germline V gene sequence: CDR1 LNHDA, CDR2 SQIVND (reference sequence). Trimming took 7 bases from V and 7 from J; bases not matched to a gene: 10. The CDR3 consists of 14 residues. The variable domain in full, completed from reference TRBV19 and TRBJ2-1, reads DGGITQSPKYLFRKEGQNVTLSCEQNLNHDAMYWYRQDPGQGLRLIYYSQIVNDFQKGDIAEGYSVSREKKESFPLTVTSAQKNPTAFYLCASTPRLAANEQFFGPGTRLTVL.

This clone was seen a single time. The sample carries other DNA sequences with the same CDR3. This chain connects TRBV15 to TRBJ2-1, with 15 bases identical to TRBD2. V lost 3 bases, J lost 7 bases, and 4 bases stayed unmatched. The V gene's germline CDR1 is LNHNV and CDR2 YYDKDF (reference sequence). The CDR3 loop spans 16 amino acids. CDR3 sequence reads: CATSRGGTSGRNEQFF. CDR3 bases: TGTGCCACCAGCAGGGGGGGGACTAGCGGGAGGAATGAGCAGTTCTTC.

J is TRBJ1-5 and V is TRBV5-6; D remains unclear. V lost 2 bases, J lost 0 bases, and 6 bases lay in between. In germline, CDR1 is SGHDT, CDR2 YYEEEE. CDR3 length: 14 residues. CDR3 sequence: CASSFKYSNQPQHF. DNA of the CDR3: TGTGCCAGCAGCTTTAAATATAGCAATCAGCCCCAGCATTTT. The variable domain in full, completed from reference TRBV5-6 and TRBJ1-5, reads DAGVTQSPTHLIKTRGQQVTLRCSPKSGHDTVSWYQQALGQGPQFIFQYYEEEERQRGNFPDRFSGHQFPNYSSELNVNALLLGDSALYLCASSFKYSNQPQHFGDGTRLSIL.

This sequence joins TRBV27 and TRBJ1-1, with D possibly being TRBD1 (5 bases). This CDR3 contains 15 residues. Deletions cut 7 bases from V and 3 bases from J, with 18 bases between. The germline CDR1 and CDR2 sequences are MNHEY and SMNVEV (reference sequence). The CDR3 DNA is TGTGCCAGCACCTCTAGGGCGGGGGGGGACACTGAAGCTTTCTTT. This gives the protein CASTSRAGGDTEAFF.

The genes are TRBV28 and TRBJ2-7, with D possibly matching TRBD1 (7 bases). CDR3 length equals 14 residues. V lost 6 bases and J lost 2, with 14 bases in between. The V gene's germline CDR1 is MDHEN and CDR2 SYDVKM. CDR3 coding DNA: TGTGCCAGCAGACGCGGGACAGCCCCCTACGAGCAGTACTTC. Translation: CASRRGTAPYEQYF.

The rearrangement joins TRBV5-1 to TRBJ2-7; the match to TRBD2 covers 12 bases. This CDR3 is built from 14 residues. Germline assignment: CDR1 SGHRS and CDR2 YFSETQ. V was pared by 3 bases and J by 4 bases, with 2 bases of the junction left unmatched. DNA for the CDR3: TGCGCCAGCAGCTCGGGGACTAGCGGGTACGAGCAGTACTTC. Its translation is CASSSGTSGYEQYF.

V gene TRBV6-2 or TRBV6-3 combines with J gene TRBJ2-1; D is unresolved. From germline, CDR1 is MNHEY and CDR2 SVGEGT. Trimming stripped 4 bases from V and 4 bases from J, with 17 bases between. This CDR3 has 16 residues. The CDR3 sequence is CASSSAFAVKYNEQFF. As DNA, the CDR3 is TGTGCCAGCAGTTCTGCTTTTGCGGTCAAATACAATGAGCAGTTCTTC.

V is TRBV7-2 and J is TRBJ1-5; D possibly corresponds to TRBD1 (6 bases). Germline values: CDR1 SGHTA, CDR2 FQGNSA. Between the trimmed V and J ends, which lost 5 bases and 5 bases, there was a span of 10 bases. CDR3 size: 13 residues. The chain's CDR3 is CASSVDRDQPQHF. The CDR3 DNA follows: TGTGCCAGCAGCGTGGACAGAGATCAGCCCCAGCATTTT.

This clone has only a few counts. Other DNA sequences in this sample translate to the same CDR3. V is TRBV5-1 and J is TRBJ2-1; 8 bases fit TRBD1. Looked up from germline, CDR1 is SGHRS and CDR2 is YFSETQ. The V gene end was trimmed by 0 bases and the J gene end by 2 bases; junction bases not matched to a gene: 4. The CDR3 is 16 residues long. CDR3 region: CASSLGGTGPYNEQFF. The DNA of the CDR3 is TGCGCCAGCAGCTTGGGAGGGACAGGACCCTACAATGAGCAGTTCTTC. The full variable domain, its missing parts supplied by reference TRBV5-1 and TRBJ2-1, is KAGVTQTPRYLIKTRGQQVTLSCSPISGHRSVSWYQQTPGQGLQFLFEYFSETQRNKGNFPGRFSGRQFSNSRSEMNVSTLELGDSALYLCASSLGGTGPYNEQFFGPGTRLTVL.

This chain links TRBV5-6 with TRBJ2-2; 8 bases map to TRBD2. With V trimmed by 6 bases and J by 6 bases, 10 bases remained unmatched. CDR1 is SGHDT and CDR2 is YYEEEE in the germline V gene. This CDR3 is built from 15 residues. The chain's CDR3 is CASKMSGSIPGELFF. CDR3 DNA sequence: TGTGCCAGCAAAATGAGCGGGAGCATCCCCGGGGAGCTGTTTTTT.